Listed below are T cell receptor beta chains from one sample, sequenced in a study of blood T cell repertoires in COVID-19. TCRdb's copy holds only in-frame clones and misses some; the assay was immunoSEQ multiplex PCR. Among roughly 400,000 clones listed, roughly nine tenths were seen once. The sequenced sample was PBMCs or T cells enriched from blood (not recorded which). The receptors stem from a woman aged 25 to 39 who had recovered from COVID-19. Both conserved end residues are part of each CDR3. Fields, in order: D gene, clone size, J gene, V gene, CDR3 DNA, CDR3 protein. A D gene is named only where the DNA matches it firmly. The size of a clone is reported for some rows only, either as once, few or many, or as a class for expanded clones.

d_gene: TRBD2; abundance: -; j_gene: TRBJ2-7; v_gene: TRBV6-1; CDR3nt: TGTGCCAGCAGTGAAGCGCAGAGCGGGAGCTCCTACGAGCAGTACTTC; CDR3aa: CASSEAQSGSSYEQYF
d_gene: TRBD2; abundance: -; j_gene: TRBJ2-3; v_gene: TRBV2; CDR3nt: TGTGCCTACCGGACTAGCGGGGGAGAGGGGCTCACAGATACGCAGTATTTT; CDR3aa: CAYRTSGGEGLTDTQYF
d_gene: TRBD2; abundance: -; j_gene: TRBJ2-1; v_gene: TRBV4-1; CDR3nt: TGCGCCAGCAGCCAAGTTGCGGGGGTTGGGGAGTTCTTC; CDR3aa: CASSQVAGVGEFF
d_gene: TRBD1; abundance: -; j_gene: TRBJ1-1; v_gene: TRBV28; CDR3nt: TGTGCCAGCAGTAGGACAGGGAACTTTAACACTGAAGCTTTCTTT; CDR3aa: CASSRTGNFNTEAFF
d_gene: -; abundance: -; j_gene: TRBJ1-2; v_gene: TRBV30; CDR3nt: TGTGCCTGGAGGGCAGGGTTCGATGGCTACACCTTC; CDR3aa: CAWRAGFDGYTF
d_gene: TRBD1; abundance: -; j_gene: TRBJ1-3; v_gene: TRBV4-3; CDR3nt: TGCGCCAGCAGCCCAGGACAGGGGGCTGGAAACACCATATATTTT; CDR3aa: CASSPGQGAGNTIYF
d_gene: -; abundance: -; j_gene: TRBJ2-6; v_gene: TRBV30; CDR3nt: TGTGCCTGGAGTCACTCTGGGGCCAACGTCCTGACTTTC; CDR3aa: CAWSHSGANVLTF
d_gene: -; abundance: -; j_gene: TRBJ1-2; v_gene: TRBV28; CDR3nt: TGTGCCAGCAGTTTAGGCAGGGCTATAGGTGGCTACACCTTC; CDR3aa: CASSLGRAIGGYTF
d_gene: -; abundance: once; j_gene: TRBJ2-7; v_gene: TRBV13; CDR3nt: TGTGCCAGCAGCTTGAAGAGGCCTGACGAGCAGTACTTC; CDR3aa: CASSLKRPDEQYF
d_gene: TRBD1; abundance: -; j_gene: TRBJ1-5; v_gene: TRBV7-9; CDR3nt: TGTGCCAGCAGCCGAGGCGCAGGGGGCACCCAATGGCCCCAGCATTTT; CDR3aa: CASSRGAGGTQWPQHF
d_gene: TRBD2; abundance: -; j_gene: TRBJ2-3; v_gene: TRBV28; CDR3nt: TGTGCCAGCAGTGTACTAGCGGGAGACTTGGATACGCAGTATTTT; CDR3aa: CASSVLAGDLDTQYF
d_gene: TRBD1; abundance: -; j_gene: TRBJ1-2; v_gene: TRBV6-5; CDR3nt: TGTGCCAGCAGAGACAGAGGGGGCGCGGGCTATGGCTACACCTTC; CDR3aa: CASRDRGGAGYGYTF
d_gene: -; abundance: -; j_gene: TRBJ2-5; v_gene: TRBV29-1; CDR3nt: TGCAGCGTTGCTACGTCCACCCAAGAGACCCAGTACTTC; CDR3aa: CSVATSTQETQYF
d_gene: -; abundance: -; j_gene: TRBJ1-2; v_gene: TRBV7-9; CDR3nt: TGTGCCAGCAGCCCCCGGGAGACCTTGCCCGGCTATACCTTC; CDR3aa: CASSPRETLPGYTF
d_gene: TRBD1; abundance: -; j_gene: TRBJ1-5; v_gene: TRBV6-2/TRBV6-3; CDR3nt: TGTGCCAGCAGTTATAGGGGACAGCCTAATCAGCCCCAGCATTTT; CDR3aa: CASSYRGQPNQPQHF
d_gene: -; abundance: -; j_gene: TRBJ1-6; v_gene: TRBV2; CDR3nt: TGTGCCAGCAGTGAGCAGGGACATAATAATTCACCCCTCCACTTT; CDR3aa: CASSEQGHNNSPLHF
d_gene: TRBD1; abundance: -; j_gene: TRBJ2-2; v_gene: TRBV20-1; CDR3nt: TGCAGTGCTAGTTCCAGACAGGGAAGCACCGGGGAGCTGTTTTTT; CDR3aa: CSASSRQGSTGELFF
d_gene: TRBD2; abundance: once; j_gene: TRBJ2-2; v_gene: TRBV5-1; CDR3nt: TGCGCCAGCAGCGCCGGGACTAGCGGGAGTACCGGGGAGCTGTTTTTT; CDR3aa: CASSAGTSGSTGELFF
d_gene: -; abundance: -; j_gene: TRBJ2-1; v_gene: TRBV7-7; CDR3nt: TGTGCCAGCAGGCCACTTCGGGAGACGTTCGCTTACGAGCAGTTCTTC; CDR3aa: CASRPLRETFAYEQFF
d_gene: TRBD1; abundance: once; j_gene: TRBJ1-4; v_gene: TRBV7-9; CDR3nt: TGTGCCAGCAGCTCGGTGACAGGGAATGAAAAACTGTTTTTT; CDR3aa: CASSSVTGNEKLFF
d_gene: -; abundance: -; j_gene: TRBJ2-7; v_gene: TRBV5-6; CDR3nt: TGTGCCAGCAGCTTGGGTCAGGCGGGCTCCTACGAGCAGTACTTC; CDR3aa: CASSLGQAGSYEQYF
d_gene: TRBD1; abundance: -; j_gene: TRBJ1-2; v_gene: TRBV2; CDR3nt: TGTGCCAGCAACGGGAGAGACAGGGCCGGCGGCTACACCTTC; CDR3aa: CASNGRDRAGGYTF
d_gene: -; abundance: -; j_gene: TRBJ2-7; v_gene: TRBV18; CDR3nt: TGTGCCAGCTCACCTAGCTACGAGCGGCAGTACTTC; CDR3aa: CASSPSYERQYF
d_gene: -; abundance: -; j_gene: TRBJ2-3; v_gene: TRBV3-1/TRBV3-2; CDR3nt: TGTGCCAGCAGCCAAATGACTAGCACAGATACGCAGTATTTT; CDR3aa: CASSQMTSTDTQYF
d_gene: -; abundance: -; j_gene: TRBJ1-2; v_gene: TRBV6-5; CDR3nt: TGTGCCAGCAGTATCCAGGGTTCTAAAGGCTACACCTTC; CDR3aa: CASSIQGSKGYTF
d_gene: -; abundance: -; j_gene: TRBJ1-1; v_gene: TRBV18; CDR3nt: TGTGCCAGCTCACCAATGGCGGAGAACACTGAAGCTTTCTTT; CDR3aa: CASSPMAENTEAFF
d_gene: TRBD1; abundance: -; j_gene: TRBJ1-1; v_gene: TRBV5-1; CDR3nt: TGCGCCAGCAGCTTGACAGGGGCCATGAACACTGAAGCTTTCTTT; CDR3aa: CASSLTGAMNTEAFF
d_gene: -; abundance: -; j_gene: TRBJ1-2; v_gene: TRBV7-9; CDR3nt: TGTGCCAGCAGCTTGCCAGTCTCTAGTGGCTACACCTTC; CDR3aa: CASSLPVSSGYTF
d_gene: TRBD2; abundance: -; j_gene: TRBJ2-7; v_gene: TRBV5-1; CDR3nt: TGCGCCAGCAGCTTGGGGACTAGCGGGTCCTACGAGCAGTACTTC; CDR3aa: CASSLGTSGSYEQYF
d_gene: -; abundance: once; j_gene: TRBJ1-2; v_gene: TRBV30; CDR3nt: TGTGCCTTTTCCCGACAGCTATCTAACTATGGCTACACCTTC; CDR3aa: CAFSRQLSNYGYTF
d_gene: TRBD2; abundance: -; j_gene: TRBJ2-3; v_gene: TRBV14; CDR3nt: TGTGCCAGCAGCCAAGTGAGAGCGCCGCGGGGGACAGATACGCAGTATTTT; CDR3aa: CASSQVRAPRGTDTQYF
d_gene: TRBD1; abundance: -; j_gene: TRBJ2-3; v_gene: TRBV27; CDR3nt: TGTGCCAGCAGCCGACTGTTTCTCCGGACAGGGGGCTTTGCAGATACGCAGTATTTT; CDR3aa: CASSRLFLRTGGFADTQYF
d_gene: -; abundance: -; j_gene: TRBJ1-4; v_gene: TRBV7-9; CDR3nt: TGTGCCAGCAGCTCCGGGGTCCCCCGGAGAAGTGAAAAACTGTTTTTT; CDR3aa: CASSSGVPRRSEKLFF
d_gene: -; abundance: -; j_gene: TRBJ2-7; v_gene: TRBV28; CDR3nt: TGTGCCAGCATAGGGAGGCGGGTCTCCTACGAGCAGTACTTC; CDR3aa: CASIGRRVSYEQYF
d_gene: -; abundance: -; j_gene: TRBJ1-1; v_gene: TRBV7-8; CDR3nt: TGTGCCAGCAGCCTGAGGGGGAGAATAGTGAACACTGAAGCTTTCTTT; CDR3aa: CASSLRGRIVNTEAFF
d_gene: -; abundance: once; j_gene: TRBJ1-2; v_gene: TRBV5-1; CDR3nt: TGCGCCAGCAGCTTGGACAGGACCTATGGCTACACCTTC; CDR3aa: CASSLDRTYGYTF
d_gene: TRBD1; abundance: -; j_gene: TRBJ2-7; v_gene: TRBV29-1; CDR3nt: TGCAGCGTTTACCTTAGGACAGGCGCCACCTACGAGCAGTACTTC; CDR3aa: CSVYLRTGATYEQYF
d_gene: -; abundance: -; j_gene: TRBJ2-1; v_gene: TRBV3-1/TRBV3-2; CDR3nt: TGTGCCAGCAGCCAGGGGGGTCAAGGGGTGTTCTTC; CDR3aa: CASSQGGQGVFF
d_gene: -; abundance: -; j_gene: TRBJ1-4; v_gene: TRBV9; CDR3nt: TGTGCCAGCAGCGTAGCAACAGGGTATAATGAAAAACTGTTTTTT; CDR3aa: CASSVATGYNEKLFF
d_gene: -; abundance: -; j_gene: TRBJ2-4; v_gene: TRBV7-6; CDR3nt: TGTGCCAGCAGCTTGGGGACTCCTGAGGCCAAAAACATTCAGTACTTC; CDR3aa: CASSLGTPEAKNIQYF
d_gene: TRBD1; abundance: once; j_gene: TRBJ1-1; v_gene: TRBV5-1; CDR3nt: TGCGCCAGCAGCCCGGGGGCGGACAGGTTTAACACTGAAGCTTTCTTT; CDR3aa: CASSPGADRFNTEAFF
d_gene: -; abundance: -; j_gene: TRBJ1-4; v_gene: TRBV5-1; CDR3nt: TGCGCCAGCAGCTTGGCACCTCCAGGAGGTTATAATGAAAAACTGTTTTTT; CDR3aa: CASSLAPPGGYNEKLFF